This TCR beta chain was captured in a study of cytomegalovirus exposure and HLA in healthy donors. Findings and caveats of the study: When analyzed later, a missense DCLRE1C variant was found to be linked to TCR beta V- and J-gene trimming. Accurate prediction of HLA-A and HLA-B alleles (for most subjects) was reportedly achieved from TCR beta sequences.

Researchers ran the PCR with 60 Vbeta and 13 Jbeta primers. Repertoires were generated with immunoSEQ multiplex PCR, while TCRdb's copy carries only in-frame clones and drops some. This table holds over 200,000 clones, about 89% found once. Trimming pared 6 bases from V and 10 bases from J, leaving 15 bases between. The CDR3 covers 13 residues. Germline CDR1 and CDR2: MNHEY and SMNVEV (reference sequence). This clone was counted a single time. What it binds is unknown. The sequence derives from a woman aged 18-30 years in good health and CMV-seronegative. Sequencing used PBMCs. The rearrangement links TRBV27 to TRBJ1-4; D gene unclear. The CDR3 DNA reads as TGTGCCAGCAGCCGGGAAGGAAGTGGAAAACTGTTTTTT. It encodes CASSREGSGKLFF.